The 12 T cell receptor beta chains given below trace back to one sample, sequenced in a study of blood T cell repertoires in COVID-19. Libraries were prepared by immunoSEQ multiplex PCR; TCRdb keeps only in-frame clonotypes and omits some of them. Of 150,000 to 200,000 clones listed, approximately 84% were seen once; the top ten hold less than 3%. Sequenced sample: peripheral blood. The receptors were sampled from a human donor with acute or convalescent COVID-19. The donor label of this sample is uncertain.

The V call is TRBV5-1, the J call TRBJ2-2; D may be TRBD1 (5 bases). Trimming removed 4 bases from V and 5 bases from J, with 6 bases in between. The CDR3 extends over 12 amino acids. CDR1 SGHRS and CDR2 YFSETQ come from the germline V gene. CDR3 region: CASSPGTGELFF. Here the CDR3 DNA reads TGCGCCAGCAGCCCAGGGACCGGGGAGCTGTTTTTT.

This sequence joins TRBV11-2 and TRBJ1-2; no clear D. This CDR3 is built from 13 residues. Germline V CDR1 and CDR2: SGHAT, FQNNGV. Trimming took 5 bases from V and 4 from J, leaving 11 bases between them. The CDR3 here is CASSPQAGYGYTF. DNA for the CDR3: TGTGCCAGCAGCCCCCAGGCTGGCTATGGCTACACCTTC.

This clone was found once. The chain employs TRBV6-5 and TRBJ2-7, with 8 bases matching TRBD2. The germline V gene has CDR1 MNHEY and CDR2 SVGAGI. Germline trimming cut 10 bases from V and 2 bases from J; bases unmatched to any gene: 10. This CDR3 spans 14 amino acids. The CDR3 sequence is CATTWTSSTYEQYF. CDR3 bases: TGTGCCACCACTTGGACTAGCAGCACCTACGAGCAGTACTTC.

The V and J genes are TRBV19 and TRBJ2-1; a weak D match, TRBD1 (5 bases). Trimming pared 0 bases from V and 15 bases from J, leaving 12 bases between. CDR3 length: 12 amino acids. CDR1 is LNHDA and CDR2 is SQIVND in the germline V gene (reference sequence). CDR3 region: CASSIEGAGRFF. CDR3 in DNA: TGTGCCAGTAGTATAGAAGGGGCAGGTCGGTTCTTC. The variable domain in full, with the rest retrieved from reference TRBV19 and TRBJ2-1, is DGGITQSPKYLFRKEGQNVTLSCEQNLNHDAMYWYRQDPGQGLRLIYYSQIVNDFQKGDIAEGYSVSREKKESFPLTVTSAQKNPTAFYLCASSIEGAGRFFGPGTRLTVL.

The V and J genes are TRBV5-4 and TRBJ2-5; D may be TRBD2 (6 bases). The germline V and J ends were trimmed by 4 bases and 5 bases, with 15 bases remaining between them. The CDR3 is 14 residues long. Germline V gives CDR1 SGHNT, CDR2 YYREEE (reference sequence). The CDR3 nucleotides read TGTGCCAGCAGCACGGGACTGCAAGGGGAGACCCAGTACTTC. As protein: CASSTGLQGETQYF.

This chain joins TRBV2 and TRBJ1-1; a weak D match, TRBD1 (5 bases). Germline V gene lookup returns CDR1 SNHLY and CDR2 FYNNEI. V lost 4 bases, J lost 4 bases, and 13 bases lay in between. The CDR3 runs 14 residues. CDR3 nucleotide sequence: TGTGCCAGCAGTGTGGGGCAGAAAGGCACTGAAGCTTTCTTT. Its translation is CASSVGQKGTEAFF.

The gene calls are TRBV19 and TRBJ2-5; D remains unclear. V was pared by 1 base and J by 0 bases, with 9 bases between. Looked up from germline, CDR1 is LNHDA and CDR2 is SQIVND (reference sequence). The CDR3 spans 15 residues. CDR3 sequence reads: CASSIGQQYQETQYF. CDR3 bases: TGTGCCAGTAGTATAGGTCAACAGTACCAAGAGACCCAGTACTTC.

The chain couples TRBV9 to TRBJ2-3, with D possibly TRBD2 on 5 matching bases. V shed 3 bases and J shed 4 bases, with 18 bases lying between them. The germline gives CDR1 SGDLS, CDR2 YYNGEE. The length of the CDR3 is 16 residues. DNA for the CDR3: TGTGCCAGCAGCGCTAGCCCCCCTCCCGACCCAGATACGCAGTATTTT. Encoded protein: CASSASPPPDPDTQYF. Complete variable domain (other parts from reference TRBV9 and TRBJ2-3): DSGVTQTPKHLITATGQRVTLRCSPRSGDLSVYWYQQSLDQGLQFLIQYYNGEERAKGNILERFSAQQFPDLHSELNLSSLELGDSALYFCASSASPPPDPDTQYFGPGTRLTVL.

This clone was picked up a small number of times. V gene TRBV2 combines with J gene TRBJ1-1; a possible D gene is TRBD1 (5 bases). The CDR3 length is 15 residues. CDR1 and CDR2 from the germline V gene are SNHLY and FYNNEI. Deletions cut 8 bases from V and 0 bases from J, with 16 bases between. The CDR3 loop is CASSQGESMNTEAFF. In DNA form, the CDR3 reads TGTGCCAGCTCGCAGGGCGAATCCATGAACACTGAAGCTTTCTTT.

The rearrangement uses TRBV6-4 and TRBJ1-1; TRBD1 agrees at 8 bases. The junction had 3 bases not matched to a gene; V was cut back by 6 bases and J by 3 bases. This CDR3 has 13 amino acids. The germline CDR1 and CDR2 sequences are MRHNA and SNTAGT. CDR3 amino acids: CASRQDRDTEAFF. The DNA for the CDR3 is TGTGCCAGCAGGCAGGACAGGGACACTGAAGCTTTCTTT.

This chain connects TRBV5-1 to TRBJ2-2, with 10 bases that match TRBD1. The germline CDR1 and CDR2 sequences are SGHRS and YFSETQ. Trimming took 4 bases from V and 5 from J; bases not matched to a gene: 17. The CDR3 extends over 19 amino acids. CDR3 DNA: TGCGCCAGCAGCCGCACCGAATTCGAGGGACAGGGGAAAACCGGGGAGCTGTTTTTT. This translates into CASSRTEFEGQGKTGELFF.

This clone was found a few times. The chain couples TRBV27 to TRBJ1-6, with D tentatively TRBD1 (6 bases). Looked up from germline, CDR1 is MNHEY and CDR2 is SMNVEV (reference sequence). Trimming cost V 2 bases and J 10 bases, with 18 bases left between them. The CDR3 is made up of 16 amino acids. CDR3: CASSLSQAQRGSPLHF. CDR3 nucleotide sequence: TGTGCCAGCAGTTTAAGCCAGGCTCAGAGGGGGTCACCCCTCCACTTT.